The clone carrying this T cell receptor (beta chain) was observed a handful of times. TCRbeta library construction was performed incorporating unique molecular identifiers. TCRdb redid the calling of the PCR reads with MiXCR, one entry per CDR3 protein. Found here are approximately 510,000 distinct CDR3 sequences, about 16% of them singletons; the top ten hold more than 2.5%. This sample was taken from a study of T-cell reconstitution after alpha-beta-depleted transplantation in children. Between the trimmed V and J ends, which lost 5 bases and 4 bases, there was a span of 14 bases. Germline-derived CDR1 and CDR2 are MNHEY and SMNVEV (reference sequence). The CDR3 length is 14 residues.

The genes are TRBV27 and TRBJ1-1, with D perhaps matching TRBD1 (5 bases). The sequencing used PBMCs from the stem cell graft donor, collected from the stem cell graft. This TCR derives from a human donor who donated a stem cell graft to a child with acute lymphoblastic leukemia. Written as DNA, the CDR3 is TGTGCCAGCAGTCCTCGGGACCTCGCCACTGAAGCTTTCTTT. Residues: CASSPRDLATEAFF.